The 27 T cell receptor beta chains below all came from one sample that was sequenced in a study of T cell responses to AZD1222 COVID-19 vaccine. TCRdb's copy holds only in-frame clones and misses some; the assay was immunoSEQ multiplex PCR. Among some 96,000 clones listed, more than 75% were seen once. This material consisted of peripheral blood, taken on day 0 of AZD1222 vaccination. The receptors derive from an adult in good health.

The rearrangement uses TRBV19 and TRBJ2-2, with 7 bases fitting TRBD1. The CDR3 is made up of 15 amino acids. Germline assignment: CDR1 LNHDA and CDR2 SQIVND (reference sequence). V dropped 5 bases and J dropped 6; count of bases not matched to a gene: 9. CDR3: CASSVNRGRAGELFF. CDR3 sequence (DNA): TGTGCCAGTAGTGTCAACAGGGGAAGGGCCGGGGAGCTGTTTTTT.

The V gene is TRBV7-2, the J gene TRBJ2-1; tentatively, D is TRBD2 (6 bases). The CDR3 is 15 residues long. The germline V gene encodes CDR1 SGHTA and CDR2 FQGNSA. Trimming shortened V by 5 bases and J by 3 bases, and 14 bases separated the two germline ends. For the CDR3, the DNA is TGTGCCAGCAGCCAGCGCCGGGACTTCTACAATGAGCAGTTCTTC. As protein: CASSQRRDFYNEQFF.

The CDR3: CASSRDAGDGTQYF. The CDR3 region has the DNA TGTGCCAGCAGCCGTGATGCGGGAGATGGGACCCAGTACTTC. This chain links TRBV4-2 with TRBJ2-5, with 7 positions matching TRBD2. Germline V gives CDR1 LGHNA, CDR2 YNFKEQ. The V and J ends lost 4 bases and 7 bases, in that order; junction bases with no gene match: 9. This CDR3 comprises 14 residues.

The chain has TRBV2 and TRBJ1-6; possibly TRBD1 for D (6 bases). CDR1 and CDR2 (germline): SNHLY, FYNNEI. Trimming cost V 2 bases and J 9 bases, with 17 bases left between them. The CDR3 loop spans 16 amino acids. This CDR3 is CASSEKGVSQSSPLHF. The CDR3 nucleotides are TGTGCCAGCAGTGAAAAGGGGGTTTCACAGAGTTCACCCCTCCACTTT. Together with reference TRBV2 and TRBJ1-6, the CDR3 gives the full variable domain: EPEVTQTPSHQVTQMGQEVILRCVPISNHLYFYWYRQILGQKVEFLVSFYNNEISEKSEIFDDQFSVERPDGSNFTLKIRSTKLEDSAMYFCASSEKGVSQSSPLHFGNGTRLTVT.

This chain links TRBV18 with TRBJ1-1; 8 nucleotides agree with TRBD1. Unmatched junction bases numbered 6, after V lost 1 base and J lost 5 bases. Germline V gene lookup returns CDR1 KGHSH and CDR2 LQKENI. The length of the CDR3 is 15 residues. CDR3 coding DNA: TGTGCCAGCTCACCACGGGAACAGGGGGAAACTGAAGCTTTCTTT. Protein sequence: CASSPREQGETEAFF.

The chain uses TRBV7-2 and TRBJ2-1; the match to TRBD1 covers 9 bases. The CDR3 is made up of 16 amino acids. With V trimmed by 4 bases and J by 4 bases, 8 bases remained unmatched. The V gene's germline CDR1 is SGHTA and CDR2 FQGNSA. The CDR3 loop reads CASSSGGTGTYNEQFF. The DNA for the CDR3 is TGTGCCAGCAGCTCGGGCGGGACAGGGACTTACAATGAGCAGTTCTTC.

This rearrangement joins TRBV24-1 to TRBJ1-1, with unresolved D. Germline-derived CDR1 and CDR2 are KGHDR and SFDVKD. V was cut by 7 bases and J by 1 base, with 9 bases left in between. This CDR3 is built from 13 residues. The CDR3 spells CATRLKGNTEAFF. The DNA for the CDR3 is TGTGCCACCAGGCTCAAGGGGAACACTGAAGCTTTCTTT.

The V gene is TRBV7-8, the J gene TRBJ1-5, with D perhaps matching TRBD1 (5 bases). The CDR3 runs 14 residues. CDR1 is SGHVS, CDR2 FQNEAQ, per germline. Trimming stripped 4 bases from V and 2 bases from J, with 9 bases between. CDR3 sequence (DNA): TGTGCCAGCAGCTCCACAGGCGGCAATCAGCCCCAGCATTTT. Translation: CASSSTGGNQPQHF. Looking up the rest from reference TRBV7-8 and TRBJ1-5 gives the full variable domain: GAGVSQSPRYKVAKRGQDVALRCDPISGHVSLFWYQQALGQGPEFLTYFQNEAQLDKSGLPSDRFFAERPEGSVSTLKIQRTQQEDSAVYLCASSSTGGNQPQHFGDGTRLSIL.

The chain combines TRBV30 with TRBJ2-1, with a possible D match to TRBD1 (5 bases). The CDR3 totals 17 residues. Germline lookup yields CDR1 GTSNPN and CDR2 SVGIG (reference sequence). The V end lost 0 bases, the J end lost 3 bases, and 18 bases lay between the germline ends. The CDR3 is CAWSVQLDRTYYNEQFF. CDR3 bases: TGTGCCTGGAGTGTACAGTTAGACAGAACTTACTACAATGAGCAGTTCTTC.

The rearrangement links TRBV7-9 to TRBJ1-4; D may be TRBD1 (5 bases). The CDR3 sequence is 16 residues long. V lost 3 bases and J lost 0, with 11 bases in between. Germline V gene lookup returns CDR1 SEHNR and CDR2 FQNEAQ (reference sequence). The CDR3 here is CASSFFATATNEKLFF. In nucleotides, the CDR3 is TGTGCCAGCAGCTTCTTTGCGACAGCAACTAATGAAAAACTGTTTTTT. The full variable domain, in which reference TRBV7-9 and TRBJ1-4 provide the parts outside the CDR3, is DTGVSQNPRHKITKRGQNVTFRCDPISEHNRLYWYRQTLGQGPEFLTYFQNEAQLEKSRLLSDRFSAERPKGSFSTLEIQRTEQGDSAMYLCASSFFATATNEKLFFGSGTQLSVL.

The gene calls are TRBV7-2 and TRBJ1-3; 10 positions agree with TRBD1. Germline V CDR1 and CDR2: SGHTA, FQGNSA. This CDR3 is 16 amino acids long. With 3 bases clipped from V and 4 bases from J, the junction kept 6 bases outside the gene matches. CDR3 sequence: CASSFAGTGDGNTIYF. The CDR3 DNA reads TGTGCCAGCAGCTTCGCCGGGACAGGGGACGGAAACACCATATATTTT.

The chain is built from TRBV28 and TRBJ1-5, with a weak D call TRBD1 (5 bases). Germline loops: CDR1 MDHEN, CDR2 SYDVKM. Trimming cost V 5 bases and J 11 bases, with 13 bases left between them. CDR3 size: 12 residues. The CDR3 region is CASSPPDTSQHF. The CDR3 region has the DNA TGTGCCAGCAGTCCACCGGACACGTCCCAGCATTTT.

The rearrangement joins TRBV11-2 to TRBJ1-6; D perhaps matches TRBD1 (6 bases). The germline V gene has CDR1 SGHAT and CDR2 FQNNGV. V was clipped by 5 bases and J by 9 bases, with 14 bases between them. The CDR3 is made up of 14 amino acids. CDR3 DNA sequence: TGTGCCAGCAGCCTACAGGGTTCGGGTTCACCCCTCCACTTT. Protein sequence: CASSLQGSGSPLHF.

V gene TRBV2 combines with J gene TRBJ2-2, with D possibly TRBD1 on 6 matching bases. The V end lost 7 bases, the J end lost 2 bases, and 11 bases lay between the germline ends. The length of the CDR3 is 14 residues. The germline V gene encodes CDR1 SNHLY and CDR2 FYNNEI. The CDR3 sequence: CASIGGANTGELFF. CDR3 sequence (DNA): TGTGCCAGCATAGGGGGAGCTAACACCGGGGAGCTGTTTTTT.

The rearrangement uses TRBV12-3 or TRBV12-4 and TRBJ1-6; weak D call: TRBD1 (5 bases). V lost 8 bases and J 9 bases, leaving 14 bases between the germline ends. CDR3 size: 13 residues. The CDR3 sequence: CASRGGKGSPLHF. Written as DNA, the CDR3 is TGTGCCAGCCGGGGGGGAAAAGGTTCACCCCTCCACTTT.

V usage is TRBV3-1 (or the pseudogene TRBV3-2) and J usage is TRBJ2-1; the match to TRBD2 covers 9 bases. This CDR3 comprises 17 residues. The V gene's germline CDR1 is LGHDT and CDR2 YNNKEL (reference sequence). Trimming took 0 bases from V and 2 from J; bases not matched to a gene: 5. As DNA, the CDR3 is TGTGCCAGCAGCCAAGATTTTAGCGGGAGACCCTACAATGAGCAGTTCTTC. Encoded protein: CASSQDFSGRPYNEQFF.

This chain connects TRBV5-4 to TRBJ1-2; D is uncertain. Trimming cost V 3 bases and J 8 bases, with 17 bases left between them. The CDR3 has 14 residues. Germline V gives CDR1 SGHNT, CDR2 YYREEE (reference sequence). CDR3 bases: TGTGCCAGCAGCTCAGAGTTTCAAGATAGGGGCTACACCTTC. Protein sequence: CASSSEFQDRGYTF. Drawing the rest from reference TRBV5-4 and TRBJ1-2, the complete variable domain is ETGVTQSPTHLIKTRGQQVTLRCSSQSGHNTVSWYQQALGQGPQFIFQYYREEENGRGNFPPRFSGLQFPNYSSELNVNALELDDSALYLCASSSEFQDRGYTFGSGTRLTVV.

The V call is TRBV9, the J call TRBJ2-2; TRBD2 matches 9 bases. The CDR3 extends over 17 amino acids. The germline CDR1 and CDR2 sequences are SGDLS and YYNGEE. V lost 3 bases, J lost 1 base, and 7 bases stayed unmatched. The CDR3 DNA follows: TGTGCCAGCAGCGGCTATAGCGGGAGTGTGAACACCGGGGAGCTGTTTTTT. This gives the protein CASSGYSGSVNTGELFF. Filled out from reference TRBV9 and TRBJ2-2, the complete variable domain reads DSGVTQTPKHLITATGQRVTLRCSPRSGDLSVYWYQQSLDQGLQFLIQYYNGEERAKGNILERFSAQQFPDLHSELNLSSLELGDSALYFCASSGYSGSVNTGELFFGEGSRLTVL.

V is TRBV5-1 and J is TRBJ2-7, with 11 bases fitting TRBD2. V shed 3 bases and J 10 bases; nucleotides not matched to a gene: 21. The CDR3 is 18 residues long. Per germline, CDR1 SGHRS and CDR2 YFSETQ. CDR3 DNA: TGCGCCAGCAGCTCGGGACAGGGCGACATAGCGGGAGGGCCGATTCAGTACTTC. Protein sequence: CASSSGQGDIAGGPIQYF.

The chain joins TRBV6-1 to TRBJ2-3; 9 bases map to TRBD1. Germline CDR1 reads MNHNS; CDR2 reads SASEGT. The CDR3 sequence is 19 residues long. The V gene end was trimmed by 3 bases and the J gene end by 0 bases; junction bases not matched to a gene: 13. Here the CDR3 reads CASSDLPGQGSPSTDTQYF. The CDR3 region has the DNA TGTGCCAGCAGTGATCTACCGGGACAGGGCTCTCCTAGCACAGATACGCAGTATTTT.

The chain recombines TRBV5-4 with TRBJ1-5; D not resolved. Trimming left V 2 bases short and J 6 bases short, with 9 bases between. Per the germline V gene, CDR1 is SGHNT and CDR2 is YYREEE (reference sequence). The CDR3 consists of 13 residues. CDR3 coding DNA: TGTGCCAGCAGCTTCGCAGGCAGTCAGCCCCAGCATTTT. This gives the protein CASSFAGSQPQHF.

V usage is TRBV6-2 or TRBV6-3 and J usage is TRBJ2-1, with D possibly matching TRBD1 (5 bases). The CDR3 spans 13 residues. The V gene lost 6 bases and the J gene lost 2 bases, with 8 bases spanning the gap. Germline V gene sequence: CDR1 MNHEY, CDR2 SVGEGT. The CDR3 DNA follows: TGTGCCAGCAGCAGGGTACCCTACAATGAGCAGTTCTTC. It yields the protein CASSRVPYNEQFF.

The V gene is TRBV10-3, the J gene TRBJ1-1; a possible D gene is TRBD1 (6 bases). Germline V lookup: CDR1 ENHRY, CDR2 SYGVKD. The CDR3 spans 14 residues. Trimming removed 5 bases from V and 0 bases from J, with 10 bases in between. The CDR3, as DNA: TGTGCCATCAGTAACGACAGGATGAACACTGAAGCTTTCTTT. Protein sequence: CAISNDRMNTEAFF.

The chain links TRBV29-1 to TRBJ2-3; the D is unclear. Germline CDR1 SQVTM, CDR2 ANQGSEA. V lost 5 bases to trimming and J lost 3 bases, with 12 bases between them. CDR3 length: 13 residues. The CDR3, as DNA: TGCAGCGTTTCCGAGTCTTCTACAGATACGCAGTATTTT. It encodes CSVSESSTDTQYF.

The chain uses TRBV24-1 and TRBJ2-1, with D perhaps being TRBD1 or TRBD2 (5 bases each). Trimming cost V 3 bases and J 4 bases, with 12 bases left between them. Per germline, CDR1 KGHDR and CDR2 SFDVKD. CDR3 length: 15 amino acids. Here the CDR3 DNA reads TGTGCCACCAGTGATAGGGACCCGGCTTACAATGAGCAGTTCTTC. It translates to CATSDRDPAYNEQFF.

This rearrangement joins TRBV7-9 to TRBJ2-1; TRBD2 matches at 14 bases. V lost 1 base and J lost 6; bases outside the gene matches: 8. The CDR3 totals 18 residues. Per germline, CDR1 SEHNR and CDR2 FQNEAQ (reference sequence). Here the CDR3 DNA reads TGTGCCAGCAGCTTAGGTTCGGGGACTAGCGGGAGAGTCAATGAGCAGTTCTTC. Translation: CASSLGSGTSGRVNEQFF.

The chain recombines TRBV10-1 with TRBJ2-5; perhaps TRBD2 as D (5 bases). This CDR3 is built from 13 residues. V was cut by 5 bases and J by 2 bases, with 9 bases left in between. Germline lookup yields CDR1 WNHNN and CDR2 SYGVQD (reference sequence). The CDR3 reads CASSLGRQETQYF. DNA for the CDR3: TGCGCCAGCAGTTTGGGGAGACAAGAGACCCAGTACTTC.